The 10 T cell receptor beta chains below were found in one sample sequenced in a study of blood T cells in healthy people across ages. Alongside a J-beta primer mix, a sample-barcoded 5' primer served in a second PCR lasting roughly 7 to 11 cycles. TCRdb passed the 5' RACE reads through MiXCR, listing each CDR3 protein once. Found here are about 1.5 million distinct CDR3 sequences, approximately 42% of them singletons; the top ten hold around 4%. Sequenced material: blood. These receptors all come from a woman aged 18-29 years in good health.

This clonotype turned up a few times. The chain is built from TRBV20-1 and TRBJ1-2; D is perhaps TRBD1 (5 bases). The V gene lost 5 bases and the J gene lost 4 bases, with 17 bases spanning the gap. CDR1 and CDR2 from the germline V gene are DFQATT and SNEGSKA (reference sequence). This CDR3 spans 14 amino acids. The CDR3, as DNA: TGCAGTGCTGGGGGAGGGGAGCTTCGCTATGGCTACACCTTC. Its translation: CSAGGGELRYGYTF.

This clonotype was seen only a few times. The V and J genes are TRBV4-2 and TRBJ2-3, with TRBD2 matching over 9 bases. Trimming removed 1 base from V and 7 bases from J; junction bases left unmatched: 6. Germline assignment: CDR1 LGHNA and CDR2 YNFKEQ. There are 15 residues in the CDR3. The chain's CDR3 is CASSQGGGASYTQYF. As DNA, the CDR3 is TGTGCCAGCAGCCAAGGCGGGGGGGCGTCATATACGCAGTATTTT.

The chain couples TRBV7-9 to TRBJ2-1, with unresolved D. The length of the CDR3 is 15 residues. Deletions cut 7 bases from V and 8 bases from J, with 21 bases between. Germline V gene data show CDR1 as SEHNR and CDR2 as FQNEAQ (reference sequence). This chain's CDR3 is CASTPGLLVLDEQFF. For the CDR3, the DNA is TGTGCCAGCACCCCAGGATTGTTAGTTTTGGATGAGCAGTTCTTC.

This clonotype appeared a few times. This chain joins TRBV14 and TRBJ2-5; D not resolved. CDR3 length: 13 residues. Trimming stripped 4 bases from V and 1 base from J, with 7 bases between. Germline V CDR1 and CDR2: SGHDN, FVKESK. This CDR3 reads CASSPVFQETQYF. The CDR3, as DNA: TGTGCCAGCAGCCCAGTATTCCAAGAGACCCAGTACTTC.

Concerning this clonotype itself: Being one base from a much bigger clone, this may be a read error. The V gene is TRBV12-3 or TRBV12-4, the J gene TRBJ2-3; a possible D gene is TRBD2 (6 bases). The CDR3 consists of 15 residues. Trimming shortened V by 2 bases and J by 5 bases, and 14 bases separated the two germline ends. CDR3 in DNA: TGTGCCAGCAGTTTATTTGTCGGGAGTGTAGATACGCAGTATTTT. Translating gives CASSLFVGSVDTQYF.

The rearrangement joins TRBV5-6 to TRBJ2-7, with D tentatively TRBD1 (6 bases). The J call is doubtful: the DNA matches TRBJ2-5 better. Germline V gives CDR1 SGHDT, CDR2 YYEEEE. This CDR3 is 14 amino acids long. DNA of the CDR3: TGTGCCAGCAGCTTGGGACAGGCGATCGAGACCCAGTACTTC. Protein product: CASSLGQAIETQYF.

Of note for this clonotype: A read error may produce the germline difference seen at one junction end. The rearrangement joins TRBV13 to TRBJ2-5, with D uncertain. The CDR3 is 13 residues long. Germline V gives CDR1 PRHDT, CDR2 FYEKMQ (reference sequence). The CDR3: CASSLYGPETRYF. The CDR3 region has the DNA TGTGCCAGCAGCTTATACGGACCGGAGACCCGGTACTTC.

V gene TRBV4-3 combines with J gene TRBJ1-2; unclear D gene. Germline V gene lookup returns CDR1 LGHNA and CDR2 YSLEER. V lost 7 bases to trimming and J lost 5 bases, with 14 bases between them. This CDR3 has 13 residues. DNA for the CDR3: TGCGCCAGCACCAAGGGAGTAGGATATGGCTACACCTTC. Amino acids: CASTKGVGYGYTF.

The J gene is TRBJ2-2, the V gene TRBV6-2 or TRBV6-3, with 9 positions matching TRBD1. The junction had 9 bases not matched to a gene; V was cut back by 5 bases and J by 5 bases. Germline V gene lookup returns CDR1 MNHEY and CDR2 SVGEGT. The CDR3 sequence is 16 residues long. CDR3 loop: CASSHLRDRVTGELFF. As DNA, the CDR3 is TGTGCCAGCAGTCATCTCCGGGACAGGGTTACCGGGGAGCTGTTTTTT.

The chain couples TRBV5-1 to TRBJ2-2; D may be TRBD2 (6 bases). V was clipped by 4 bases and J by 6 bases, with 13 bases between them. This CDR3 is 14 amino acids long. Germline V gene lookup returns CDR1 SGHRS and CDR2 YFSETQ. Here the CDR3 DNA reads TGCGCCAGCAGCCTAATAACTAGCTCCGGGGAGCTGTTTTTT. This codes for CASSLITSSGELFF.